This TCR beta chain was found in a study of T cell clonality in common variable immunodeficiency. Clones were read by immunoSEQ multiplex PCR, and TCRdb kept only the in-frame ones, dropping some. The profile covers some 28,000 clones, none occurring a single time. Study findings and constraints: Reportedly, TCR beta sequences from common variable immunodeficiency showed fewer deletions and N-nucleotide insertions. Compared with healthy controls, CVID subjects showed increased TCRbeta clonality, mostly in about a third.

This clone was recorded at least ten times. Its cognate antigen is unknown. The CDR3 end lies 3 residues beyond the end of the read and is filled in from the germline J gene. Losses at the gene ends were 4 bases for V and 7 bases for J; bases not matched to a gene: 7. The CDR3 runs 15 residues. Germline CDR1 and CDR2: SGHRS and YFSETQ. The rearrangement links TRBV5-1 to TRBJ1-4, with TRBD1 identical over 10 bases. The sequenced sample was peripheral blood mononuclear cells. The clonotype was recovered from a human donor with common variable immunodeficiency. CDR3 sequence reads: CASSRTGGAIEKLFF. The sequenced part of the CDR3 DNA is TGCGCCAGCAGCCGGACAGGGGGGGCGATTGAAAAA.